This T cell receptor beta chain was profiled in a study of blood T cell repertoires in COVID-19. V shed 6 bases and J shed 8 bases, with 10 bases lying between them. CDR1 is MNHEY, CDR2 SVGAGI, per germline. There are 12 residues in the CDR3. The table came from immunoSEQ multiplex PCR; TCRdb's copy has only in-frame clones and leaves some out. The table includes approximately 140,000 clones, roughly four fifths detected once. The V gene is TRBV6-5, the J gene TRBJ1-4; D gene unclear. The specimen was peripheral blood. This clonotype originated in a human donor with acute or convalescent COVID-19. The donor label of this sample is uncertain. The CDR3 sequence is CASSVGREKLFF. CDR3 sequence (DNA): TGTGCCAGCAGCGTTGGGAGGGAAAAACTGTTTTTT.